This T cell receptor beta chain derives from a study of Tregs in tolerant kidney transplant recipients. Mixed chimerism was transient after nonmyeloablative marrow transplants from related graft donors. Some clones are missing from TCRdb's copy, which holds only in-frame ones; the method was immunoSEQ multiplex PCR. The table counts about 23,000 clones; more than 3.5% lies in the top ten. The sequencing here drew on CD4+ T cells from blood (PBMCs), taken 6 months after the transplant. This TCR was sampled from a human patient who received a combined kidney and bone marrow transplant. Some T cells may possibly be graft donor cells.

CDR3 bases read: TGTGCCAGCAGCTCGAGAGCGGGAGCTACCAATGAG. As protein: CASSSRAGATNE. The whole CDR3 region reads CASSSRAGATNEQFF. The chain has TRBV2 and TRBJ2-1, with 8 bases aligning to TRBD2. The sequence runs out 3 residues before the end of the CDR3; the remainder is reconstructed from the germline J gene. The CDR3 totals 15 residues. V shed 6 bases and J 6 bases; nucleotides not matched to a gene: 10. Germline values: CDR1 SNHLY, CDR2 FYNNEI.